The source of this T cell receptor beta chain is a study of molecular identifiers for immune sequencing clone quantification. With 0 bases removed from V and 6 bases from J, the gap between germline ends came to 24 bases. The CDR3 runs 18 residues. In germline, CDR1 is DFQATT, CDR2 SNEGSKA (reference sequence). As previously described, bulk TCR libraries were made using listed TCR primers. MiXCR was run by TCRdb on the PCR reads, yielding one entry per CDR3 protein. Among about 320,000 distinct CDR3 sequences listed, around a fifth were seen once. Sequencing used naive CD8+ T cells from blood, with Jurkat cell RNA spiked in. The sample's subset: FACS-sorted CD8+CD4-CCR7+CD45RA+ naive T cells. The genes are TRBV20-1 and TRBJ1-5; possibly TRBD1 for D (6 bases). The TCR originated in a human donor in good health. Some libraries in this study had Jurkat cell RNA spiked in. The CDR3 loop reads CSAREGWGTGRGVQPQHF. As DNA, the CDR3 is TGCAGTGCTAGAGAGGGGTGGGGGACTGGCAGGGGCGTTCAGCCCCAGCATTTT.